A single sample gave rise to the 30 T cell receptor beta chains below, sequenced in a study of T-cell reconstitution after alpha-beta-depleted transplantation in children. TCRbeta library preparation incorporated unique molecular identifiers. A single record per CDR3 protein comes from TCRdb applying MiXCR to the PCR reads. The sample has 90,000 to 100,000 distinct CDR3 sequences, 20% to 30% seen once. The sample consisted of PBMCs, taken before TCRalphabeta/CD19-depleted stem cell transplant. The receptors were gathered from a boy younger than 10 with acute lymphoblastic leukemia, due to receive a stem cell transplant.

J is TRBJ2-1 and V is TRBV4-1; 10 bases map to TRBD1. CDR1 is MGHRA, CDR2 YSYEKL, per germline. This CDR3 spans 12 amino acids. Losses at the gene ends were 4 bases for V and 11 bases for J; bases not matched to a gene: 2. In DNA form, the CDR3 reads TGCGCCAGCAGCCGGGACAGGGGAAAGCAGTTCTTC. This translates into CASSRDRGKQFF.

The V gene is TRBV29-1, the J gene TRBJ2-2; maybe TRBD1 (6 bases). The CDR3 length is 13 residues. V was shortened by 6 bases and J by 5 bases, with 13 bases between the two germline ends. Germline CDR1 is SQVTM and CDR2 is ANQGSEA. The CDR3 region has the DNA TGCAGCGTCCGGGACACAGAGACCGGGGAGCTGTTTTTT. This sequence encodes CSVRDTETGELFF.

This clonotype showed up just a few times. The chain carries TRBV6-1 and TRBJ1-1, with unresolved D. The CDR3 has 13 residues. V was shortened by 4 bases and J by 5 bases, with 11 bases between the two germline ends. Germline V gene data show CDR1 as MNHNS and CDR2 as SASEGT. In DNA form, the CDR3 reads TGTGCCAGCAGTGCCGAGGTTGGAACTGAAGCTTTCTTT. Translating gives CASSAEVGTEAFF.

This rearrangement joins TRBV20-1 to TRBJ2-2; TRBD1 matches at 8 bases. Germline trimming cut 5 bases from V and 7 bases from J; bases unmatched to any gene: 9. The CDR3 totals 14 residues. The germline V gene has CDR1 DFQATT and CDR2 SNEGSKA (reference sequence). CDR3 amino acids: CSAGTGGRGGELFF. CDR3 DNA sequence: TGCAGTGCTGGGACAGGAGGTCGTGGCGGGGAGCTGTTTTTT.

This chain joins TRBV6-5 and TRBJ2-7, with TRBD1 identical over 7 bases. CDR1 is MNHEY and CDR2 is SVGAGI in the germline V gene. This CDR3 is built from 15 residues. V was pared by 3 bases and J by 2 bases, with 7 bases of the junction left unmatched. CDR3 nucleotides: TGTGCCAGCAGTTATGCCACAGGGGCCGCCTACGAGCAGTACTTC. This encodes CASSYATGAAYEQYF.

The V gene is TRBV18, the J gene TRBJ2-2; perhaps TRBD2 as D (6 bases). Germline CDR1 is KGHSH and CDR2 is LQKENI. The V end was cut by 4 bases, the J end by 6 bases, with 12 bases between. The CDR3 spans 14 residues. CDR3 residues: CASSRRREAGELFF. The CDR3 DNA reads TGTGCCAGCTCACGACGAAGGGAGGCCGGGGAGCTGTTTTTT. The variable domain in full, with the rest retrieved from reference TRBV18 and TRBJ2-2, is NAGVMQNPRHLVRRRGQEARLRCSPMKGHSHVYWYRQLPEEGLKFMVYLQKENIIDESGMPKERFSAEFPKEGPSILRIQQVVRGDSAAYFCASSRRREAGELFFGEGSRLTVL.

This chain uses TRBV27 with TRBJ1-5; no firm D call. Trimming removed 5 bases at V and 9 bases at J, with 17 bases between. Germline CDR1 MNHEY, CDR2 SMNVEV (reference sequence). The CDR3 spans 14 residues. DNA for the CDR3: TGTGCCAGCAGTCCCTCCGGAATCGATGGGCCCCAGCATTTT. It codes for CASSPSGIDGPQHF.

The table lists this clonotype with a few counts. The chain couples TRBV6-5 to TRBJ1-2; D gene unclear. V was cut by 11 bases and J by 1 base, with 11 bases left in between. This CDR3 is 12 amino acids long. Germline CDR1 and CDR2: MNHEY and SVGAGI. The CDR3 here is CAVQAFNYGYTF. The CDR3 region has the DNA TGTGCCGTCCAGGCTTTTAACTATGGCTACACCTTC.

This clonotype has just a few counts. No DNA is shown, since the ends of the CDR3 on it are uncertain; the CDR3 is the one TCRdb lists. This chain uses TRBV28 with TRBJ2-7; the table's D gene call, TRBD1, was not cross checked with the DNA. Germline assignment: CDR1 MDHEN and CDR2 SYDVKM. The CDR3 length is 15 residues, termini included. This CDR3 reads CASSFGTGTIAGDDF.

This clonotype showed up just a few times. V gene TRBV7-2 combines with J gene TRBJ2-7; a weak D match, TRBD2 (6 bases). The germline V gene has CDR1 SGHTA and CDR2 FQGNSA. With 1 base removed from V and 2 bases from J, the gap between germline ends came to 12 bases. The CDR3 runs to 15 residues. CDR3 in DNA: TGTGCCAGCAGCTTAGTCAATAGCGGAACCTACGAGCAGTACTTC. This gives the protein CASSLVNSGTYEQYF.

This chain joins TRBV7-9 and TRBJ1-2; perhaps TRBD1 as D (6 bases). V lost 2 bases and J lost 5, with 12 bases in between. CDR3 length: 14 amino acids. CDR1 and CDR2 from the germline V gene are SEHNR and FQNEAQ (reference sequence). The CDR3 here is CASSLSGTGYGYTF. DNA for the CDR3: TGTGCCAGCAGCTTAAGCGGCACAGGGTATGGCTACACCTTC.

This clonotype was detected many times. The chain uses TRBV5-1 and TRBJ2-2; no definite D call. The CDR3 sequence is 14 residues long. Germline V lookup: CDR1 SGHRS, CDR2 YFSETQ. V was clipped by 4 bases and J by 3 bases, with 10 bases between them. This chain's CDR3 is CASSDHSYTGELFF. The CDR3 DNA is TGCGCCAGCAGCGACCACAGCTACACCGGGGAGCTGTTTTTT.

This clonotype was counted only a few times. This rearrangement joins TRBV6-5 to TRBJ2-6, with 12 bases fitting TRBD2. The CDR3 runs to 17 residues. The V gene's germline CDR1 is MNHEY and CDR2 SVGAGI. J gave up 3 bases and V 3 bases, and 3 bases lay outside the gene matches. CDR3 loop: CASSYSLAGGGANVLTF. The CDR3 bases are TGTGCCAGCAGTTATTCACTAGCGGGAGGTGGGGCCAACGTCCTGACTTTC.

This chain connects TRBV20-1 to TRBJ2-1; D ambiguous. The germline gives CDR1 DFQATT, CDR2 SNEGSKA (reference sequence). The CDR3 is made up of 10 amino acids. With 1 base removed from V and 8 bases from J, the gap between germline ends came to 3 bases. CDR3 residues: CSARGDEQFF. DNA for the CDR3: TGCAGTGCTAGAGGGGATGAGCAGTTCTTC.

The sample holds a few counts of this clonotype. This CDR3 reads CATSKGRDTEAFF. For the CDR3, the DNA is TGTGCCACCAGTAAGGGGAGGGACACTGAAGCTTTCTTT. The chain joins TRBV15 to TRBJ1-1; tentative D call: TRBD1 (5 bases). The CDR3 has 13 amino acids. CDR1 is LNHNV and CDR2 is YYDKDF in the germline V gene (reference sequence). Trimming stripped 6 bases from V and 3 bases from J, with 11 bases between.

With regard to this clonotype: A junction end diverges from the germline sequence, so it may reflect a read error. This chain links TRBV12-3 or TRBV12-4 with TRBJ2-2; a possible D gene is TRBD2 (5 bases). This CDR3 contains 18 residues. Here the CDR3 reads CAISLAPGYLGNTGELFF. In DNA form, the CDR3 reads TGTGCCATCAGTTTAGCTCCGGGGTACCTAGGAAACACCGGGGAGCTGTTTTTT.

The rearrangement links TRBV2 to TRBJ2-7; D uncertain. The V gene lost 6 bases and the J gene lost 2 bases, with 14 bases spanning the gap. The CDR3 loop spans 14 amino acids. Per germline, CDR1 SNHLY and CDR2 FYNNEI. The chain's CDR3 is CASRFPDATYEQYF. The CDR3 nucleotides are TGTGCCAGCAGATTCCCGGACGCTACCTACGAGCAGTACTTC.

This clonotype showed up just once. The chain recombines TRBV10-2 with TRBJ2-1; TRBD2 aligns across 10 bases. The germline gives CDR1 WSHSY, CDR2 SAAADI. The CDR3 spans 14 residues. Germline trimming cut 10 bases from V and 6 bases from J; bases unmatched to any gene: 9. CDR3 amino acids: CAIRTSGDGNEQFF. The DNA for the CDR3 is TGCGCCATCAGGACTAGCGGAGATGGCAATGAGCAGTTCTTC.

The V call is TRBV7-7, the J call TRBJ2-2, with TRBD1 as a possible D gene (5 bases). The CDR3 is 13 amino acids. The germline gives CDR1 SSHAT, CDR2 FNYEAQ (reference sequence). V was pared by 5 bases and J by 8 bases, with 12 bases between. CDR3 sequence: CASSPSTVGELFF. CDR3 DNA sequence: TGTGCCAGCAGCCCGTCGACAGTTGGGGAGCTGTTTTTT. The whole variable domain, filled in from reference TRBV7-7 and TRBJ2-2, reads GAGVSQSPRYKVTKRGQDVTLRCDPISSHATLYWYQQALGQGPEFLTYFNYEAQPDKSGLPSDRFSAERPEGSISTLTIQRTEQRDSAMYRCASSPSTVGELFFGEGSRLTVL.

The chain links TRBV7-9 to TRBJ2-5; 8 positions match TRBD1. The CDR3 is made up of 14 amino acids. Unmatched junction bases numbered 2, after V lost 5 bases and J lost 0 bases. CDR1 SEHNR and CDR2 FQNEAQ come from the germline V gene (reference sequence). The CDR3 DNA follows: TGTGCCAGCAGCCGGACAGGGAACCAAGAGACCCAGTACTTC. As protein: CASSRTGNQETQYF.

This clonotype was found a few times. The chain employs TRBV29-1 and TRBJ2-7; 8 nucleotides agree with TRBD2. The CDR3 length is 15 residues. V lost 6 bases, J lost 4 bases, and 14 bases stayed unmatched. Germline V lookup: CDR1 SQVTM, CDR2 ANQGSEA. The CDR3 protein is CSVAGTRKGVYEQYF. The DNA of the CDR3 is TGCAGCGTAGCCGGGACTAGGAAAGGGGTGTACGAGCAGTACTTC.

The sample holds a few counts of this clonotype. The chain joins TRBV20-1 to TRBJ2-1, with D possibly being TRBD2 (6 bases). The CDR3 totals 14 residues. Trimming removed 6 bases at V and 0 bases at J, with 12 bases between. Germline values: CDR1 DFQATT, CDR2 SNEGSKA (reference sequence). The CDR3 DNA sequence: TGCAGTGCCGCGGGGAGTTTCTCCTACAATGAGCAGTTCTTC. It encodes CSAAGSFSYNEQFF.

With regard to this clonotype: In this CDR3 the conserved last residue, phenylalanine or tryptophan, is missing, so a read error is likely. The chain recombines TRBV28 with TRBJ2-5; possible D gene TRBD2, 6 bases. The CDR3 contains 16 residues. Between the trimmed V and J ends, which lost 5 bases and 4 bases, there was a span of 20 bases. Germline V CDR1 and CDR2: MDHEN, SYDVKM. The CDR3 coding sequence is TGTGCCAGCAGTAATCTTCGTAGCGGAGGAGGAGAGACCCAGTACCTC. It encodes CASSNLRSGGGETQYL.

This clonotype has a handful of counts. The chain recombines TRBV7-2 with TRBJ2-1; unclear D gene. The CDR3 is made up of 15 amino acids. CDR1 and CDR2 (germline): SGHTA, FQGNSA. V lost 1 base, J lost 4 bases, and 11 bases lay in between. The CDR3 protein is CASSLDSRRYNEQFF. In DNA, the CDR3 is TGTGCCAGCAGCTTAGATTCGCGCAGATACAATGAGCAGTTCTTC.

The genes are TRBV20-1 and TRBJ1-5; 7 positions match TRBD1. The germline gives CDR1 DFQATT, CDR2 SNEGSKA (reference sequence). This CDR3 spans 16 amino acids. V lost 4 bases and J lost 2; bases outside the gene matches: 11. The CDR3 nucleotides read TGCAGTGCTAATAGGTTTGGACAGGAGGGCAATCAGCCCCAGCATTTT. Residues: CSANRFGQEGNQPQHF.

This clonotype is medium-sized in the sample. The rearrangement joins TRBV7-2 to TRBJ2-1; 8 bases map to TRBD2. Germline assignment: CDR1 SGHTA and CDR2 FQGNSA. The V gene end was trimmed by 5 bases and the J gene end by 9 bases; junction bases not matched to a gene: 12. This CDR3 region has 15 residues. The CDR3, as DNA: TGTGCCAGCAGCCCTCTCCCAGCGGGAGAAGGTGAGCAGTTCTTC. Translated, it gives CASSPLPAGEGEQFF. Drawing the rest from reference TRBV7-2 and TRBJ2-1, the complete variable domain is GAGVSQSPSNKVTEKGKDVELRCDPISGHTALYWYRQSLGQGLEFLIYFQGNSAPDKSGLPSDRFSAERTGGSVSTLTIQRTQQEDSAVYLCASSPLPAGEGEQFFGPGTRLTVL.

The V and J genes are TRBV28 and TRBJ2-7; D is uncertain. This CDR3 has 13 amino acids. Between the trimmed V and J ends, which lost 6 bases and 2 bases, there was a span of 11 bases. Germline CDR1 is MDHEN and CDR2 is SYDVKM. Written as DNA, the CDR3 is TGTGCCAGCAGCTTCACACTAACCTACGAGCAGTACTTC. It translates to CASSFTLTYEQYF.

This clonotype was observed a handful of times. The CDR3 loop is CSARALAGKSSYEQYF. The CDR3 bases are TGCAGTGCTAGAGCACTAGCGGGAAAGAGCTCCTACGAGCAGTACTTC. The rearrangement joins TRBV20-1 to TRBJ2-7; 10 positions agree with TRBD2. Germline CDR1 reads DFQATT; CDR2 reads SNEGSKA (reference sequence). V dropped 1 base and J dropped 0; count of bases not matched to a gene: 6. The CDR3 runs 16 residues.

This clonotype showed up many times. The chain links TRBV4-3 to TRBJ2-3; TRBD2 aligns across 9 bases. Trimming cost V 4 bases and J 5 bases; bases outside gene matches: 4. This CDR3 has 14 residues. Germline loops: CDR1 LGHNA, CDR2 YSLEER. Here the CDR3 DNA reads TGCGCCAGCAGCCTTGGACTAGCGAGAGATACGCAGTATTTT. Its protein is CASSLGLARDTQYF.

This clonotype was seen more than once but under ten times. This chain connects TRBV29-1 to TRBJ2-1; D gene ambiguous. This CDR3 region has 14 residues. Germline CDR1 reads SQVTM; CDR2 reads ANQGSEA. The germline V and J ends were trimmed by 3 bases and 0 bases, with 9 bases remaining between them. CDR3 loop: CSVEPSLSYNEQFF. In DNA, the CDR3 is TGCAGCGTTGAGCCCTCCCTCTCCTACAATGAGCAGTTCTTC.